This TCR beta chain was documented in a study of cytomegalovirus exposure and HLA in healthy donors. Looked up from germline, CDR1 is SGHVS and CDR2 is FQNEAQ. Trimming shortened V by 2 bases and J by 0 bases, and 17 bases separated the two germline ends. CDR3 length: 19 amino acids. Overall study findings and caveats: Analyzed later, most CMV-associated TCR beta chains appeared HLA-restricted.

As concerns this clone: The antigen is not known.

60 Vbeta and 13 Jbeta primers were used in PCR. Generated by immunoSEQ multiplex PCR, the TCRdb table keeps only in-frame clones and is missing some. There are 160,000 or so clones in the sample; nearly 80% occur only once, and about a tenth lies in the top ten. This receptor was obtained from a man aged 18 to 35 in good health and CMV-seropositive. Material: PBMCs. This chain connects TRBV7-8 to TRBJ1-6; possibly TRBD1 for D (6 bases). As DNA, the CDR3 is TGTGCCAGCAGCTTACTAGTGACAGGCTACAGCTCCTATAATTCACCCCTCCACTTT. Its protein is CASSLLVTGYSSYNSPLHF.